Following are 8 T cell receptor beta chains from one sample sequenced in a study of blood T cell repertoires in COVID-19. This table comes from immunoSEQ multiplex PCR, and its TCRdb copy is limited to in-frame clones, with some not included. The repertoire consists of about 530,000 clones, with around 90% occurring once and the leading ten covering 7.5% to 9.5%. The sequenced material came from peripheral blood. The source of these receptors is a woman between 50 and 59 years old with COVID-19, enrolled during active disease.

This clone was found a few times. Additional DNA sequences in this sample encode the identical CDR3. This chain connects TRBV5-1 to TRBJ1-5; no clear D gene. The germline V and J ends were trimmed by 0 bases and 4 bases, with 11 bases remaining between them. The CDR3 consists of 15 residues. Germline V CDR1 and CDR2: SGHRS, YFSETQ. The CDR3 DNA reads TGCGCCAGCAGCTTGGTATCAGGTCCAAATCAGCCCCAGCATTTT. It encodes CASSLVSGPNQPQHF.

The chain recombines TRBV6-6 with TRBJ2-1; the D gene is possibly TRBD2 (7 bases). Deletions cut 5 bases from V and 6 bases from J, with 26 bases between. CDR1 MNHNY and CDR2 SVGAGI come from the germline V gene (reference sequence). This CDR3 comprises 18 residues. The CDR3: CASSPPEGGGGHSNEQFF. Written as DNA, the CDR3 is TGTGCCAGCAGTCCGCCCGAGGGGGGCGGGGGACACTCCAATGAGCAGTTCTTC.

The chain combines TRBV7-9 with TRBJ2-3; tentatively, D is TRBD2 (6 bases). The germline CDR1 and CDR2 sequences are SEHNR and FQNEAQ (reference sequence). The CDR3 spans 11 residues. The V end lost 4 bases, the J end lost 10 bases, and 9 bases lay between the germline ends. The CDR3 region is CASSWSGAQYF. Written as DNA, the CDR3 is TGTGCCAGCAGCTGGTCGGGGGCGCAGTATTTT.

The CDR3 DNA reads TGTGCCAGCACCACTCGTTATACCACCGGGGAGCTGTTTTTT. Its translation is CASTTRYTTGELFF. The genes are TRBV6-5 and TRBJ2-2; D gene unclear. The CDR3 has 14 amino acids. Germline CDR1 is MNHEY and CDR2 is SVGAGI. V was pared by 7 bases and J by 4 bases, with 13 bases between.

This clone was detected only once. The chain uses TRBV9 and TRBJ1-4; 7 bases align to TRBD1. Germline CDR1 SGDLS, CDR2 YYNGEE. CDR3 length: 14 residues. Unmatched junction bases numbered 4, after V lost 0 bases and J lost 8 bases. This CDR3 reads CASSVEGASEKLFF. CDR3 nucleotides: TGTGCCAGCAGCGTAGAGGGGGCGTCGGAAAAACTGTTTTTT.

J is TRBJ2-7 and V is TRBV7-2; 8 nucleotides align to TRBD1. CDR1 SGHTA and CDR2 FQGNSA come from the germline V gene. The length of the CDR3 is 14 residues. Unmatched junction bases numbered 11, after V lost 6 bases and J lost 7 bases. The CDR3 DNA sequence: TGTGCCAGCAGTTTTCGGACAGGGAAAAGAGAGCAGTACTTC. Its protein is CASSFRTGKREQYF.

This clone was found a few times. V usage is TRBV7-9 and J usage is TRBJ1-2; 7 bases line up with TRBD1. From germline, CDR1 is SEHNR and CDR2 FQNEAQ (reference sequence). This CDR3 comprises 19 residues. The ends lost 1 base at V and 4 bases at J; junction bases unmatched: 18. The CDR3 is CASSLVTGTAAFLGYGYTF. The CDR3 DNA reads TGTGCCAGCAGCTTAGTGACCGGGACAGCAGCTTTTTTGGGCTATGGCTACACCTTC.

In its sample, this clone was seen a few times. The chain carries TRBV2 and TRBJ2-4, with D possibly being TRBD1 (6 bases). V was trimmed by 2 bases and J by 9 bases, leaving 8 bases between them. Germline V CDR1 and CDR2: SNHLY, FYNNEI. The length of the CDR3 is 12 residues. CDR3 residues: CASSERRGIQYF. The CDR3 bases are TGTGCCAGCAGTGAACGCAGGGGCATTCAGTACTTC. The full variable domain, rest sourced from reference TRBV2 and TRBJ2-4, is EPEVTQTPSHQVTQMGQEVILRCVPISNHLYFYWYRQILGQKVEFLVSFYNNEISEKSEIFDDQFSVERPDGSNFTLKIRSTKLEDSAMYFCASSERRGIQYFGAGTRLSVL.